The T cell receptor (beta chain) under discussion was sequenced for a study of CD8 T cells in ankylosing spondylitis. Germline CDR1 reads SEHNR; CDR2 reads FQNEAQ (reference sequence). V gave up 5 bases and J gave up 6 bases; unmatched junction bases: 9. This CDR3 has 16 amino acids. Study outcomes and limitations: Reactive arthritis synovial fluid and blood were previously reported to contain some motif variants. Disease-linked clones proved CD8+ and comparatively uncommon in peripheral blood. Significantly higher representation of disease-linked clones was reported for matched ankylosing spondylitis synovial fluid.

Using quantitative 5'-RACE with molecular barcodes, the authors made TCR beta libraries. MiXCR, applied by TCRdb to the 5' RACE reads, yields one record per CDR3 protein. This sample yields about 36,000 distinct CDR3 sequences, of which roughly 9.6% are seen a single time; 20% to 25% belongs to the top ten. This clonotype was counted many times. Antigen specificity is unknown. The J gene is TRBJ2-3, the V gene TRBV7-9, with 12 bases identical to TRBD1. Specimen: synovial fluid, either unsorted or a sorted T cell fraction (not recorded which). This TCR was recovered from a male donor with ankylosing spondylitis. This CDR3 reads CASSHPGQGAWDTQYF. The CDR3 region has the DNA TGTGCCAGCAGCCATCCGGGACAGGGGGCATGGGATACGCAGTATTTT.